This TCR beta chain was captured in a study of cytomegalovirus exposure and HLA in healthy donors. Study-wide results and caveats: Most TCR sequences proved rare, with some public TCRs found in many donors. Researchers reported that three CMV-associated chains were confirmed in vitro as CMV antigen-specific.

To note about this clone: Its antigen remains unidentified.

CDR3 length: 12 amino acids. Looked up from germline, CDR1 is GTSNPN and CDR2 is SVGIG (reference sequence). V lost 2 bases and J lost 10; bases outside the gene matches: 4. Libraries were prepared by immunoSEQ multiplex PCR; TCRdb keeps only in-frame clonotypes and omits some of them. Found here are 200,000 or so clones, about 90% of them singletons; the top ten hold more than 1%. The source material was PBMCs. This clonotype was sampled from a woman aged 18-29 years in good health and CMV-seronegative. The rearrangement uses TRBV30 and TRBJ2-2, with 7 bases matching TRBD1. CDR3: CAWSRGGEELFF. The CDR3 bases are TGTGCCTGGAGTCGAGGGGGCGAGGAGCTGTTTTTT.